This paragraph reports one T cell receptor beta chain. Its antigen specificity is not known. Per-base quality was not reported, and no clone a single base away is much larger than it. The CDR3 runs 15 amino acids, cysteine and phenylalanine included. Solely the CDR3 DNA is kept, with 45 bases framed from the first base. CDR1 SGHTA and CDR2 FQGNSA are derived from the germline V gene. Trimming at the junction amounts to 2 bases on V and 1 base on J, and the germline ends lie 9 bases apart. The record originates from a study of shared clonotypes between healthy human individuals (dated by TCRdb to 2020 to 2021). Background on the whole study: The cohort included three men and a couple of women between 18 and 49 years of age. For each donor, CD4 naive and CD4 memory were each given three plates, CD8 naive was given two plates, and CD8 memory was given one plate. To estimate repertoire size and how much clonotypes are shared between individuals, the study performed deep sequencing of blood TCR repertoires from a handful of healthy adults. To increase sequencing depth and limit assay-specific biases, TCR repertoire library preparation and sequencing were carried out by different laboratories using diverse techniques. Between about 0.8 and 9 billion PBMCs per donor were obtained by leukapheresis.

What the research found in general, with its limitations: Compared with non-shared clonotypes, clonotypes shared by all four sorted-subset donors had higher generation probabilities. Rarefaction of sorted-subset datasets indicated incomplete sequencing despite the large sequencing depth. Naive subsets generally had larger estimated clonotype richness than memory subsets did. Sharing across a few donors was observed for 5% to 6.5% of naive CD4, over 3% of naive CD8, 2.3% of memory CD4, and around 0.42% of memory CD8 clonotypes. Only blood was sampled, and tissue TCR repertoires likely differ from those in blood. The small number of donors limited the genetic and exposure-history diversity represented. Pairwise subsampling led to the expectation that sequencing depth would affect the degree of clonotype sharing among donors.

Using the deep immunoSEQ assay, multiplex PCR amplified TCR CDR3 regions from genomic DNA. Extracted genomic DNA from each cell subset was distributed evenly across all wells of several immunoSEQ 96-well plates, and each plate was treated as a replicate. For sorted subsets, each replicate PCR was loaded with 150 to 250 ng genomic DNA, equivalent to 32,000 or so T cell genomes. Purified libraries were quantified with a Qubit 3.0 fluorometer, sized on a Bioanalyzer 2100, and re-quantified with the KAPA Library Quantification kit. Every immunoSEQ 96-well plate was sequenced on a dedicated single-read 150-cycle Illumina NextSeq 550 flow cell. As for the authors' bioinformatics: The immunoSEQ output contained only junctional sequences without quality scores, so filtering could not match that applied to full-length reads. Sequences were annotated with PyIR, a Python wrapper for IgBLAST v1.9, using IMGT germline references to assign V/J genes and CDR3. Any read was removed if the V/J assignment was weak (E-value above 1e-6), the CDR3 was missing, or the read contained stop codons, out-of-frame junctions, or ambiguous translated residues. V3J clonotypes were defined as sequences sharing the same inferred V gene, J gene, and CDR3 amino acid sequence. Percentage overlap between repertoires was calculated by dividing the number of shared unique clonotypes by the size of the smaller repertoire. Richness of each repertoire was evaluated using RTK rarefaction, the Chao1 estimator, and Recon v2.1 estimates of unobserved clonotypes. Generation probabilities were computed with OLGA for all TCRbeta clonotypes obtained by the gDNA method from several donors. This is the immuneACCESS table as TCRdb keeps it, with only in-frame sequences that have V and J called. A part of the clones is gone; compared with another copy, unresolved V genes explain less than half, and the rest is unexplained. The V and J calls and clone size come from that table; D and trimming were worked out from the DNA. This sample is represented by around 700,000 clones; more than 70% of them were singletons. The ten top clones hold approximately 2% of the sample.

The donors were healthy, HIV-negative adults with no recently reported acute infections or vaccinations. All donors were Caucasian adults living in Nashville, Tennessee, USA. CD4+ T cells were enriched through magnetic negative selection, after which naive cells were positively selected on CD45RA and the remaining negative fraction served as the memory subset. Blood was obtained by leukapheresis, after which PBMCs were separated by Ficoll-Histopaque density gradient centrifugation and cryopreserved in liquid nitrogen vapor phase. Analytical flow cytometry was used to check the purity and quantity of every magnetically sorted T cell population. Each sorted fraction had its genomic DNA isolated and then quantified by UV absorbance on a Nanodrop 2000c.

Sequencing input: memory CD4+ T cells sorted from blood. The cell subset or site label for this specimen denotes: CD45RA-negative fraction. The sequence was obtained from a woman aged 25 to 45 in good health. The chain employs TRBV7-2 and TRBJ1-5; perhaps TRBD1 is the D gene, with 5 bases matching. Here the CDR3 is given as CASSLSGTSNQPQHF. The sequenced DNA: TGTGCCAGCAGCTTATCGGGGACCAGCAATCAGCCCCAGCATTTT.